This entry is about one TCR beta chain. No antigen is known for it. This entry belongs to a study of T-cell memory formation after mild COVID-19. The authors produced TCR alpha and TCR beta cDNA libraries with sample barcodes and UMIs by 5'RACE using constant-segment primers. MiXCR, run by TCRdb on the 5' RACE reads, gives a single entry per CDR3 protein. The data show roughly 86,000 distinct CDR3 sequences, roughly 16% seen once. Study-level findings and limits: In pre-infection memory, a portion of responding clones appeared, which suggested that cross-reactive memory joined. Confirmation was lacking for SARS-CoV-2 specificity of second-wave clones that peaked on day 37.

The material sequenced was PBMCs or a T cell subset sorted from them (not recorded which). This sequence originates from a man younger than 30 who had mild COVID-19 (a few samples of this study predate the infection). Cell type and time point are not known.

The CDR3: CASSLGRTRGYTF. The DNA for the CDR3 is TGTGCCAGCAGTTTGGGACGGACAAGGGGCTACACCTTC. The chain has TRBV27 and TRBJ1-2; a weak D match, TRBD1 (5 bases). Trimming pared 3 bases from V and 8 bases from J, leaving 13 bases between. CDR1 is MNHEY, CDR2 SMNVEV, per germline (reference sequence). CDR3 length: 13 residues.